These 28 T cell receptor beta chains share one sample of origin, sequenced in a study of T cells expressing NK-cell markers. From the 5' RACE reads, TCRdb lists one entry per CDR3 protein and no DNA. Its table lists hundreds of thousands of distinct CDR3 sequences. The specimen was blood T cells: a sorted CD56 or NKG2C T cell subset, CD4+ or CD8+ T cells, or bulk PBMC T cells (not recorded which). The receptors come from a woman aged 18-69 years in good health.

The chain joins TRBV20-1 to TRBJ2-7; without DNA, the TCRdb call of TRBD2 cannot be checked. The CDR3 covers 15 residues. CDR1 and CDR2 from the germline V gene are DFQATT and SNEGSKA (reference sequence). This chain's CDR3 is CSARAISGRANEQYF.

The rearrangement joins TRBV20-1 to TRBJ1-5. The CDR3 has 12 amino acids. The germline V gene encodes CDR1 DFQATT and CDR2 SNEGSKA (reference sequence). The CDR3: CSAGRADEPQHF.

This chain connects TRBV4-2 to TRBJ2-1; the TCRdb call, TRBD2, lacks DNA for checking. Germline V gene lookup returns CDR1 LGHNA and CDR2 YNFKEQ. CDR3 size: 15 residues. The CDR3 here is CASRKAGGEHNEQFF.

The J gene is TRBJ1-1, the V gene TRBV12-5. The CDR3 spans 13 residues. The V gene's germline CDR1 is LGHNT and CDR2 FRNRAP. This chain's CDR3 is CASGLGQWTEAFF.

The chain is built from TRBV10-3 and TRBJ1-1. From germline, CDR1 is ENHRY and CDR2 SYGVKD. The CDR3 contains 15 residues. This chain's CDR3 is CAISASLDGLTEAFF.

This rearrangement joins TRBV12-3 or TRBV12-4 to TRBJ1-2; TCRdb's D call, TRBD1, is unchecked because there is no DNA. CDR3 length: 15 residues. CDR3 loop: CASSPQGASNYGYTF.

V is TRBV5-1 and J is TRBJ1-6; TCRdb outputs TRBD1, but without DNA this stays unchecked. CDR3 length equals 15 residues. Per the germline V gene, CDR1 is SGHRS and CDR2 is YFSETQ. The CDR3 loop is CASSTRGGQVSPLHF.

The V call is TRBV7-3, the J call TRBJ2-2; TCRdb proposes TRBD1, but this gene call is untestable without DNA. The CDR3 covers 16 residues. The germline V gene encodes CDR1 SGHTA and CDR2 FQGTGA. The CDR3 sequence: CASSRPRGADTGELFF.

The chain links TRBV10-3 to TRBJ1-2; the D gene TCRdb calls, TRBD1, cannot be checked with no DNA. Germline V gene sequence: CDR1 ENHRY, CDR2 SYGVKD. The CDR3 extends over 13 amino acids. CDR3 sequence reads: CAVRTGDNYGYTF.

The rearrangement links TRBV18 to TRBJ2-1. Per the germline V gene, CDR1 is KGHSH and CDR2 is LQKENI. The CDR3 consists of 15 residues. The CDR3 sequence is CASSPPGPSYNEQFF.

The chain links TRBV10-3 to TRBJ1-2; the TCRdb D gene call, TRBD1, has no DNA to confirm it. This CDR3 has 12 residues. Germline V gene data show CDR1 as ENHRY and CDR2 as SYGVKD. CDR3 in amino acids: CAISATDYGYTF.

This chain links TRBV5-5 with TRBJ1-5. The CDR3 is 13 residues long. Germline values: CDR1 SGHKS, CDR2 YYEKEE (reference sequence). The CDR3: CASSLFQNQPQHF.

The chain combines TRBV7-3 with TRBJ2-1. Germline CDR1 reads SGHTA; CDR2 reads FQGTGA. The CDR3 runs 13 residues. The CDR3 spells CASSLSERREQFF.

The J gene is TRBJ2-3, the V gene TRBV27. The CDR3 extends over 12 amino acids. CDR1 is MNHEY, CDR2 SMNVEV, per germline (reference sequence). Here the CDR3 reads CASSPRLLPQYF.

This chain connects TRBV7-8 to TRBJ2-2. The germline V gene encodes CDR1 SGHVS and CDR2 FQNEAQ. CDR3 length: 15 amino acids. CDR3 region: CASSQAGPNTGELFF.

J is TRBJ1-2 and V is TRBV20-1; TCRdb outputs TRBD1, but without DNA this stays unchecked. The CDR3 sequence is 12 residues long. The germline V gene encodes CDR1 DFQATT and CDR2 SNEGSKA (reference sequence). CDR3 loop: CSVRQGTYGYTF.

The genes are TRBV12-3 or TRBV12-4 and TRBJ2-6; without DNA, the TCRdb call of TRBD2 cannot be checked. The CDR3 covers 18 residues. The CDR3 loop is CASSPRWTGSSGANVLTF.

CDR3 loop: CASSWGPTSGIGETQYF. The chain couples TRBV12-3 or TRBV12-4 to TRBJ2-5; checking the TCRdb D call of TRBD2 is not possible without DNA. The length of the CDR3 is 17 residues.

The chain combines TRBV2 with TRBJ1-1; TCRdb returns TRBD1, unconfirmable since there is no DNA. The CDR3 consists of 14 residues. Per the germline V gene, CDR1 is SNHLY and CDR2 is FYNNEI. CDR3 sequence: CASSERLGDTEAFF.

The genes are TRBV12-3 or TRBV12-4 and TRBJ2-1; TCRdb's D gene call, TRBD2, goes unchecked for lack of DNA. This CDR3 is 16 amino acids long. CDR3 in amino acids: CASSLQGPPAYNEQFF.

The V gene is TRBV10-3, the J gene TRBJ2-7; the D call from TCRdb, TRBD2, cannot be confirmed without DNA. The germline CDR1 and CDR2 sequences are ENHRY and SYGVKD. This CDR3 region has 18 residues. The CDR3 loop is CAISAVGASATSSYEQYF.

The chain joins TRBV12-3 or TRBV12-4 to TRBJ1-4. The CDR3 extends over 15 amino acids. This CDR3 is CASTPGLPRGEKLFF.

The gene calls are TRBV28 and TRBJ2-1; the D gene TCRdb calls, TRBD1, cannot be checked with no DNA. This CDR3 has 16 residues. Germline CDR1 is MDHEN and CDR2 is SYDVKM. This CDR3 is CASRRSGTHHPDEQFF.

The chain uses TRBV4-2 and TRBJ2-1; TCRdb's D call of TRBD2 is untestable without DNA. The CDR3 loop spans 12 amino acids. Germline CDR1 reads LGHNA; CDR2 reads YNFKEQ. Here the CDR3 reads CASKGANNEQFF.

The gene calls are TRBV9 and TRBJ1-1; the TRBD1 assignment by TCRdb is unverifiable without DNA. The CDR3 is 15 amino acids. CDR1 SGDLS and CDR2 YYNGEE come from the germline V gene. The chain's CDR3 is CASSPRDRENTEAFF.

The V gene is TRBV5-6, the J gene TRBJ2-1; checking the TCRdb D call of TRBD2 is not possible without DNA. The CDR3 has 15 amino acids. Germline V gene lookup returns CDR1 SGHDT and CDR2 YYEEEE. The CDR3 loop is CASSPRGAIYNEQFF.

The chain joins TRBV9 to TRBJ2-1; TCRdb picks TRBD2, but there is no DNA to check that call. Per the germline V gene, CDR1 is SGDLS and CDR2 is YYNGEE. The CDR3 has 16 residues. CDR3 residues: CASSLSGGNYRNEQFF.

CDR3 amino acids: CSVGKTLRRQNTEAFF. The V gene is TRBV29-1, the J gene TRBJ1-1. Germline loops: CDR1 SQVTM, CDR2 ANQGSEA. This CDR3 has 16 amino acids.